A selection of T cell receptor beta chains follows, all from one sample in a study of shared clonotypes between healthy human individuals. Generated by immunoSEQ multiplex PCR, the TCRdb table keeps only in-frame clones and is missing some. The sample includes about 450,000 clones, 79% of them seen just once. Sequenced: PBMCs. These receptors originate from a woman aged 40 to 50 in good health. Some clones in this sample may be carry-over from other donors' samples. Both conserved end residues are part of each CDR3. A D gene is named only where the DNA matches it firmly. Only some rows state a clone size, as once, few, many or a class for expanded clones.

TRBJ2-3 TRBV27 - 15 TRBD1 CASSLGTGAADTQYF TGTGCCAGCAGTCTCGGGACAGGGGCCGCAGATACGCAGTATTTT
TRBJ2-2 TRBV11-3 - 15 - CASSPIRGASGELFF TGTGCCAGCAGCCCCATAAGGGGGGCGTCCGGGGAGCTGTTTTTT
TRBJ2-1 TRBV27 few 19 - CASSFSGTDYSGKRTEQFF TGTGCCAGCAGTTTCTCGGGGACAGATTATAGCGGGAAGAGGACTGAGCAGTTCTTC
TRBJ1-1 TRBV4-3 - 13 - CASSQAGELEAFF TGCGCCAGCAGCCAAGCGGGGGAGCTTGAAGCTTTCTTT
TRBJ2-5 TRBV10-3 - 16 TRBD2 CAISTTTSGIDETQYF TGTGCCATCAGTACCACGACTAGCGGGATAGATGAGACCCAGTACTTC
TRBJ1-5 TRBV4-3 - 16 TRBD1 CASSQSTGVGNQPQHF TGCGCCAGCAGCCAATCCACAGGGGTCGGCAATCAGCCCCAGCATTTT
TRBJ1-6 TRBV30 - 13 - CAWRGVSNSPLHF TGTGCCTGGAGGGGGGTGTCTAATTCACCCCTCCACTTT
TRBJ2-5 TRBV4-2 - 16 TRBD2 CASSPGTSGRQETQYF TGTGCCAGCAGCCCGGGGACTAGCGGCCGACAAGAGACCCAGTACTTC
TRBJ2-3 TRBV25-1 - 15 TRBD2 CASSDTSGFTDTQYF TGTGCCAGCAGTGATACTAGCGGATTCACAGATACGCAGTATTTT
TRBJ2-7 TRBV28 - 12 - CASSFSKGQQYF TGTGCCAGCAGTTTCTCAAAGGGACAGCAGTACTTC
TRBJ2-2 TRBV30 - 13 - CAKADTRTGELFF TGTGCTAAGGCGGATACACGCACCGGGGAGCTGTTTTTT
TRBJ2-2 TRBV11-3 - 14 TRBD2 CASSPRGGTGELFF TGTGCCAGCAGCCCGCGGGGGGGAACCGGGGAGCTGTTTTTT
TRBJ2-7 TRBV6-1 - 14 TRBD1 CASSVLTGGNEQYF TGTGCCAGCAGTGTCCTGACAGGGGGCAACGAGCAGTACTTC
TRBJ2-7 TRBV5-1 - 14 - CASSLDHFSYEQYF TGCGCCAGCAGCTTGGATCATTTCTCCTACGAGCAGTACTTC
TRBJ2-7 TRBV19 - 14 TRBD2 CASSGSGTTYEQYF TGTGCCAGTAGCGGTAGCGGGACTACCTACGAGCAGTACTTC
TRBJ2-1 TRBV19 few 15 - CASSVRVSSTDEQFF TGTGCCAGTAGTGTCCGGGTCTCCAGCACCGATGAGCAGTTCTTC
TRBJ2-7 TRBV25-1 - 13 TRBD1 CASRRTGPYEQYF TGTGCCAGCAGACGGACAGGGCCCTACGAGCAGTACTTC
TRBJ2-7 TRBV4-3 once 16 TRBD2 CASSQLGSSGSNEQYF TGCGCCAGCAGCCAATTGGGATCTAGCGGGAGTAACGAGCAGTACTTC
TRBJ2-7 TRBV5-1 - 14 TRBD2 CASRRGAEGYEQYF TGCGCCAGCCGGCGGGGGGCGGAAGGCTACGAGCAGTACTTC
TRBJ2-1 TRBV28 - 14 TRBD1 CASNTGAPLDEQFF TGTGCCAGCAATACAGGGGCCCCCTTGGATGAGCAGTTCTTC
TRBJ2-3 TRBV11-2 - 15 - CASSFRGIGTDTQYF TGTGCCAGCAGCTTTCGCGGGATTGGGACAGATACGCAGTATTTT
TRBJ1-1 TRBV9 - 13 - CASSRAPNTEAFF TGTGCCAGCAGCCGGGCCCCGAACACTGAAGCTTTCTTT
TRBJ1-2 TRBV28 - 12 - CASSSDRYGYTF TGTGCCAGCAGTTCCGACAGATATGGCTACACCTTC
TRBJ2-5 TRBV30 - 17 - CACRYRGLASSQETQYF TGTGCCTGCCGATACCGGGGGCTAGCTTCTTCTCAAGAGACCCAGTACTTC
TRBJ2-1 TRBV5-8 once 15 - CASSLANPGSNEQFF TGTGCCAGCAGCTTGGCGAACCCCGGGAGCAATGAGCAGTTCTTC
TRBJ2-2 TRBV7-9 - 12 - CASRGWSGELFF TGTGCCAGCCGCGGTTGGTCCGGGGAGCTGTTTTTT
TRBJ2-1 TRBV19 - 15 TRBD2 CASSIPGLAFNEQFF TGTGCCAGTAGTATTCCCGGACTAGCATTCAATGAGCAGTTCTTC